Given below is one T cell receptor beta chain in context. This entry is derived from a study of T cells in localized non-small cell lung cancer. Germline V CDR1 and CDR2: SGHRS, YFSETQ. Losses at the gene ends were 4 bases for V and 5 bases for J; bases not matched to a gene: 5. The CDR3 covers 14 residues. Profiled with immunoSEQ multiplex PCR; TCRdb holds only in-frame clones, not every one. This table has nearly 40,000 clones, more than 75% appearing once. The genes are TRBV5-1 and TRBJ2-1; 8 nucleotides agree with TRBD2. This receptor was taken from a man aged 18 to 49 with stage I lung adenocarcinoma. The sequenced sample was peripheral blood, obtained before any cancer treatment. The CDR3 coding sequence is TGCGCCAGCAGCGCGGGAGGCCAGAACAATGAGCAGTTCTTC. Protein sequence: CASSAGGQNNEQFF.